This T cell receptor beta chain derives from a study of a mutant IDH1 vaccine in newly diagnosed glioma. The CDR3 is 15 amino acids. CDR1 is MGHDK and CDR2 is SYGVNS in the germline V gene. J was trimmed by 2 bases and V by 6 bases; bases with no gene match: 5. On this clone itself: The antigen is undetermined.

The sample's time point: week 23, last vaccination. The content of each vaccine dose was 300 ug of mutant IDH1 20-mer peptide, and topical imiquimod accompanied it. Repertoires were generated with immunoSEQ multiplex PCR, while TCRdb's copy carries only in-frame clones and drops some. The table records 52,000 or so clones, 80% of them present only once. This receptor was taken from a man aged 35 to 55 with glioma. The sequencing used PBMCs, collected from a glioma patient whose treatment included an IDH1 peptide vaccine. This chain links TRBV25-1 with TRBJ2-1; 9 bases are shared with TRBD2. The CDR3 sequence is CASSPAGGTYNEQFF. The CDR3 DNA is TGTGCCAGCAGCCCAGCGGGGGGCACCTACAATGAGCAGTTCTTC.